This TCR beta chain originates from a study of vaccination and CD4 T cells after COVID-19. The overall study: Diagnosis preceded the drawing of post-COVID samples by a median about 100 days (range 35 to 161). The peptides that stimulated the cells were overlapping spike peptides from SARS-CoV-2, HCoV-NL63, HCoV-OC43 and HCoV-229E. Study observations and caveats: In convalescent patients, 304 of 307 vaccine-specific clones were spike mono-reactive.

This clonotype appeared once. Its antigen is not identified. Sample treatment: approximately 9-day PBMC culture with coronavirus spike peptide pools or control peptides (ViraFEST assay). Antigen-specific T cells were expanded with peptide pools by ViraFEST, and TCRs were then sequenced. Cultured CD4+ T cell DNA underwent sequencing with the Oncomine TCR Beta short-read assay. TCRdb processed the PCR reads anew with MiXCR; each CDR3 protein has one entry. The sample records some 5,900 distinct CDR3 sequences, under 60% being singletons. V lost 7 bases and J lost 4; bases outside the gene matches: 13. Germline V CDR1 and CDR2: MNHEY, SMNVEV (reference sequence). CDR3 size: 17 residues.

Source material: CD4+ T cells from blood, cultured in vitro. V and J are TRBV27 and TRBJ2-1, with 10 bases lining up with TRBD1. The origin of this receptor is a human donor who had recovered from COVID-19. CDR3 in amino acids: CASTPVGGGQGYNEQFF. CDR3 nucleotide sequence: TGTGCCAGCACGCCGGTCGGCGGGGGACAGGGGTACAATGAGCAGTTCTTC.